This T cell receptor (beta chain) was recovered during a study of cytomegalovirus exposure and HLA in healthy donors. Findings and caveats of the study: Exclusion as indistinguishable affected some V segments, including TRBV6-2 and TRBV6-3. In a later analysis, an Asian-associated ancestry cluster reportedly showed fewer N-insertions than the roughly 700-donor mean. About 87% or about 30% of the time was how often most TCR beta V segments were productive, according to an earlier analysis. Some highly shared sequence variants likely arose as a pipeline artifact.

As to this clone: Antigen specificity is unknown.

Germline V CDR1 and CDR2: MRHNA, SNTAGT. The CDR3 is 16 amino acids. Trimming took 6 bases from V and 7 from J, leaving 22 bases between them. PCR employed 60 Vbeta and 13 Jbeta primers. Repertoires were generated with immunoSEQ multiplex PCR, while TCRdb's copy carries only in-frame clones and drops some. Of over 110,000 clones detected, around 79% appear once; the ten largest clones hold about 3.1%. The chain uses TRBV6-4 and TRBJ2-1; TRBD2 might be the D (7 bases). What was sequenced was PBMCs. This clonotype originated in a female donor in good health and CMV-seronegative. CDR3: CASSLEGGRGGNEQFF. The DNA for the CDR3 is TGTGCCAGCAGCCTCGAGGGGGGGCGAGGAGGTAATGAGCAGTTCTTC.